The present T cell receptor beta chain was sequenced within a study of vaccination and CD4 T cells after COVID-19. Turning to this clonotype: The target antigen is unknown.

Cultured CD4+ T-cell DNA underwent Oncomine TCR Beta short-read sequencing. Genomic DNA from cultured CD4+ T cells was extracted. TCRdb analysed the PCR reads with MiXCR anew, one entry per CDR3 protein. Seen here are 7,500 or so distinct CDR3 sequences, about 20% observed once, and the top ten hold about 10%. Documented treatment: approximately 9-day PBMC culture with coronavirus spike peptide pools or control peptides (ViraFEST assay). V lost 6 bases to trimming and J lost 0 bases, with 18 bases between them. The germline V gene has CDR1 DFQATT and CDR2 SNEGSKA (reference sequence). The CDR3 totals 16 residues.

The V gene is TRBV20-1, the J gene TRBJ2-4; D remains unclear. The source of this sequence is a human donor who had recovered from COVID-19. Material: CD4+ T cells from blood, cultured in vitro, obtained after SARS-CoV-2 vaccination. The CDR3 region is CSANLQETLAKNIQYF. CDR3 in DNA: TGCAGTGCCAATCTGCAGGAGACCTTAGCCAAAAACATTCAGTACTTC.